Given below is one T cell receptor beta chain in context. Its antigen remains unknown. This sample is part of a study of shared clonotypes between healthy human individuals. Germline V gives CDR1 SGDLS, CDR2 YYNGEE. CDR3 length equals 15 residues. J lost 0 bases, V lost 3 bases, and 1 base had no gene match. CD45RO negativity and positive selection for CCR7 defined naive CD8 cells, a population that excluded terminally differentiated effector memory CD45RA+ cells. Study-level points and caveats: Memory subsets generally showed lower estimated richness than naive subsets. In this cohort, only blood was sampled, and tissue repertoires likely differ.

Sequencing used immunoSEQ multiplex PCR; TCRdb keeps in-frame clones, though not all of them. The data show some 1,900,000 clones, approximately 94% seen once. The receptor was isolated from a young man in good health. The V and J genes are TRBV9 and TRBJ2-1; 9 nucleotides match TRBD1. What was sequenced was naive CD8+ T cells sorted from blood. CDR3 nucleotide sequence: TGTGCCAGCAGCGAGACAGGGGGCTCCTACAATGAGCAGTTCTTC. Its protein is CASSETGGSYNEQFF.